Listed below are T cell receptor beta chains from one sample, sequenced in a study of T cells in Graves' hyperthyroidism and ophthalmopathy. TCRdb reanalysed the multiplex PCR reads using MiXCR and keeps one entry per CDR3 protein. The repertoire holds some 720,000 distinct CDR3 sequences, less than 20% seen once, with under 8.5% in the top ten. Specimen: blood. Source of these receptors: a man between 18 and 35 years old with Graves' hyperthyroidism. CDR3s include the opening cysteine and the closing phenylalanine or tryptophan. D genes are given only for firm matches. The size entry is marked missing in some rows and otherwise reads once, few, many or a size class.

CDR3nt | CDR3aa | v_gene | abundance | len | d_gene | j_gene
TGCAGTGCTTGGACAGGGGGCGAGACCCAGTACTTC | CSAWTGGETQYF | TRBV20-1 | NA | 12 | TRBD1 | TRBJ2-5
TGTGCCAGCAGTTACCGATCCTGGACAGGGAGCTCCTACGAGCAGTACTTC | CASSYRSWTGSSYEQYF | TRBV6-2/TRBV6-3 | few | 17 | TRBD1 | TRBJ2-7
TGTGCCTGGAGTGAAGAGGGAGCGCCGTCGGTCGATGAGCAGTTCTTC | CAWSEEGAPSVDEQFF | TRBV30 | few | 16 | NA | TRBJ2-1
TGCAGTGCTAGGCTGGTAGCGGGGGTGGATACGCAGTATTTT | CSARLVAGVDTQYF | TRBV20-1 | few | 14 | TRBD2 | TRBJ2-3
TGTGCCAGCAGTCCCCCTCGGGGAGATACGCAGTATTTT | CASSPPRGDTQYF | TRBV6-1 | few | 13 | NA | TRBJ2-3
TGCAGTGCTAGAGACCGGGACAGGGGCCACGAGCAGTACTTC | CSARDRDRGHEQYF | TRBV20-1 | many | 14 | TRBD1 | TRBJ2-7
TGTGCCAGCAGTTTAGAGTATGACCAAGAGACCCAGTACTTC | CASSLEYDQETQYF | TRBV28 | many | 14 | NA | TRBJ2-5
TGTGCCAGCAGCTCAGGGTGGACTAGCGAGAAAAACATTCAGTACTTC | CASSSGWTSEKNIQYF | TRBV7-9 | NA | 16 | TRBD2 | TRBJ2-4
TGTGCCAGCAGCTTATATCCAGGGGTCTCCTTAGGGGGCAATCAGCCCCTGCATTTT | CASSLYPGVSLGGNQPLHF | TRBV5-8 | NA | 19 | TRBD1 | TRBJ1-5
TGTGCCAGCAGTCCTGGGATGGTGGGGAATGAGCAGTTCTTC | CASSPGMVGNEQFF | TRBV12-3/TRBV12-4 | many | 14 | NA | TRBJ2-1
TGCAGCGCCCCGACAGGGACGAATGAGCAGTTCTTC | CSAPTGTNEQFF | TRBV29-1 | few | 12 | TRBD1 | TRBJ2-1
TGTGCCAGCAGTTCCTATCCTGGAGAAGCCCCCTGGTGGGAGACCCAGTACTTC | CASSSYPGEAPWWETQYF | TRBV28 | many | 18 | NA | TRBJ2-5
TGTGCCAGCAGCGGCGACAGCTATGGCTACACCTTC | CASSGDSYGYTF | TRBV7-8 | NA | 12 | NA | TRBJ1-2
TGTGCCAGCAGTACCCTAGCGGGGGGGGGAGATACGCAGTATTTT | CASSTLAGGGDTQYF | TRBV12-3/TRBV12-4 | NA | 15 | TRBD2 | TRBJ2-3
TGTGCCAGCAGTTACCCAATCCTCCCCGGGACAGGGTACGGCTACACCTTC | CASSYPILPGTGYGYTF | TRBV6-9 | NA | 17 | TRBD1 | TRBJ1-2
TGTGCCATCAGTGAGTTGCTAGCGGACTACAATGAGCAGTTCTTC | CAISELLADYNEQFF | TRBV10-3 | NA | 15 | TRBD2 | TRBJ2-1
TGCAGTGCTAGAGATGGGCGGGGGGCGGGCTCCTATAATGAGCAGTTCTTC | CSARDGRGAGSYNEQFF | TRBV20-1 | few | 17 | TRBD2 | TRBJ2-1
TGTGCCAGCACCCTCGACAGGGGCTATGGCTACACCTTC | CASTLDRGYGYTF | TRBV2 | many | 13 | TRBD1 | TRBJ1-2
TGTGCCAGCAGGGAGGCAGGGATGATTGAAAAACTGTTTTTT | CASREAGMIEKLFF | TRBV28 | NA | 14 | NA | TRBJ1-4
TGTGCCAGCAGTTTGGTGTGGGGGGAGACCCAGTACTTC | CASSLVWGETQYF | TRBV12-3/TRBV12-4 | many | 13 | NA | TRBJ2-5
TGCAGTGCTAGGGGTCCTAGCGGGAGGTCTCACGAGCAGTACTTC | CSARGPSGRSHEQYF | TRBV20-1 | NA | 15 | TRBD2 | TRBJ2-7
TGCAGTGCTACGCCGGGACTAGCGGTAAATGAGCAGTTCTTC | CSATPGLAVNEQFF | TRBV20-1 | many | 14 | TRBD2 | TRBJ2-1
TGTGCCTGGGGGGACAGCAAAAACATTCAGTACTTC | CAWGDSKNIQYF | TRBV30 | many | 12 | TRBD1 | TRBJ2-4
TGTGCCAGCAGCGATACTAGCGGGAGGAGCTCCTACAATGAGCAGTTCTTC | CASSDTSGRSSYNEQFF | TRBV11-1 | many | 17 | TRBD2 | TRBJ2-1
TGTGCCAGCACCTACGACAACTATGGCTACACCTTC | CASTYDNYGYTF | TRBV12-3/TRBV12-4 | NA | 12 | NA | TRBJ1-2
TGTGCCAGCAGTGCTCGCCGCAGGACTAGCGGGAGCAATGAGCAGTTCTTC | CASSARRRTSGSNEQFF | TRBV27 | many | 17 | TRBD2 | TRBJ2-1
TGTGCCAGCACAAGAGTGGCCGGGGAGACCCAGTACTTC | CASTRVAGETQYF | TRBV2 | few | 13 | NA | TRBJ2-5
TGTGCCAGCAGTTACGCTAGCGGGACCTACGAGCAGTACTTC | CASSYASGTYEQYF | TRBV28 | many | 14 | TRBD2 | TRBJ2-7
TGTGCCAGCAGCGTAGGAATTAAGGGGCGCGAAACAGATACGCAGTATTTT | CASSVGIKGRETDTQYF | TRBV9 | few | 17 | NA | TRBJ2-3
TGTGCCAGCAGAGTCCTGGGGACTAGCGGGACAGATACGCAGTATTTT | CASRVLGTSGTDTQYF | TRBV6-1 | few | 16 | TRBD2 | TRBJ2-3
TGCGCCAGCAGCCAAGAATACAATGAGCAGTTCTTC | CASSQEYNEQFF | TRBV4-3 | NA | 12 | NA | TRBJ2-1
TGTGCCACGTCCCGGGACATAGCTTCCCTTAGCAATCAGCCCCAGCATTTT | CATSRDIASLSNQPQHF | TRBV19 | few | 17 | NA | TRBJ1-5
TGTGCCAGCAGCTTCCTTCCCGACGGGACCACTGAAGCTTTCTTT | CASSFLPDGTTEAFF | TRBV7-9 | NA | 15 | NA | TRBJ1-1
TGTGCCAGTAGTATGGGCCAGACAGGCTACGAGCAGTACTTC | CASSMGQTGYEQYF | TRBV19 | NA | 14 | NA | TRBJ2-7
TGTGCCAGCACCCCCGACCTAACTGTTGAGCAGTTCTTC | CASTPDLTVEQFF | TRBV28 | many | 13 | NA | TRBJ2-1
TGTGCCAGCAGTGCACAAGCAGGGGCGGGTGTGAGGACCCAGTACTTC | CASSAQAGAGVRTQYF | TRBV25-1 | NA | 16 | NA | TRBJ2-5
TGTGCCAGCAGTTCACCCGGACAGGGAGGCACAGATACGCAGTATTTT | CASSSPGQGGTDTQYF | TRBV27 | many | 16 | TRBD1 | TRBJ2-3
TGTGCCAGCAGCTGGGGGGGATTCTCTGGAAACACCATATATTTT | CASSWGGFSGNTIYF | TRBV5-6 | NA | 15 | NA | TRBJ1-3
TGTGCCAGCAGCGTAGCAGCGGGAGAATACTCCGAGCAGTACTTC | CASSVAAGEYSEQYF | TRBV9 | NA | 15 | TRBD2 | TRBJ2-7
TGCAGTGCTAGCACCTGGGATGACAGTACCTACGAGCAGTACTTC | CSASTWDDSTYEQYF | TRBV20-1 | few | 15 | NA | TRBJ2-7
TGTGCCAGCAGGTATTTAGATGAGCAGTTCTTC | CASRYLDEQFF | TRBV12-3/TRBV12-4 | many | 11 | NA | TRBJ2-1
TGTGCCAGCACCGCGCGGGGTAACTATGGCTACACCTTC | CASTARGNYGYTF | TRBV28 | few | 13 | NA | TRBJ1-2